The entry that follows covers one T cell receptor (beta chain) sequence. This clonotype was counted at least ten times. No antigen is known for it. One base away there is no much larger clone; base qualities are not given. These data come from a study of T-cell reconstitution after alpha-beta-depleted transplantation in children (dated by TCRdb to about 2016). Concerning the study at large: The study quantitatively tracked T-cell immune reconstitution after TCRalphabeta/CD19-depleted allogeneic hematopoietic cell transplantation in children using TCR repertoire profiling.

The V and J ends are trimmed by 4 bases and 6 bases, leaving 10 bases between them. The germline V gene (reference sequence) gives CDR1 as DFQATT and CDR2 as SNEGSKA. There are 12 amino acids in the CDR3, from cysteine to phenylalanine inclusive. Only the CDR3 part of the read is kept: 36 bases, read in frame from the first base. Library creation used PCR. The instrument given in TCRdb is Illumina HiSeq 2500. To normalize quantification of the TCRbeta repertoire, the TCR libraries were built with molecular barcoding that relied on unique molecular identifiers. The public sequencing data were trimmed at Q25 with fastp and processed into clonotypes with MiXCR by TCRdb, which kept only in-frame beta chains. When rows share a CDR3 protein, they turn into one entry using the most common DNA and genes. The sample data list about 610,000 distinct CDR3 sequences, and roughly a tenth of these were observed just once. The ten largest clones take up 4% to 5% of the sample.

The source is a human donor who donated a stem cell graft to a child with acute myeloid leukemia. The specimen comprised PBMCs from the stem cell graft donor, sampled from the stem cell graft. In this chain, TRBV20-1 is recombined with TRBJ2-1; no D gene can be assigned with confidence. The CDR3 reads as follows: CSATRTINEQFF. The nucleotide sequence reads as follows: TGCAGTGCTACTAGGACGATCAATGAGCAGTTCTTC.